This TCR beta chain derives from a study of T-cell memory formation after mild COVID-19. Study summary: Largely, TCR clusters stayed within a single donor.

The study's findings and limits: Memory from before infection featured some responding clones, which suggests cross-reactive memory joined. CD4+ contracting clones were mainly CM and EM; CD8+ ones, EMRA.

Concerning this clonotype: Antigen unknown.

This CDR3 comprises 15 residues. The V and J ends lost 5 bases and 1 base respectively, with 17 bases between them. Germline lookup yields CDR1 SQVTM and CDR2 ANQGSEA. Using constant-segment primers, 5'RACE produced TCR alpha and TCR beta cDNA libraries carrying sample barcodes and UMIs. TCRdb reanalysed the 5' RACE reads using MiXCR and keeps one entry per CDR3 protein. Of 110,000 or so distinct CDR3 sequences in the sample, 22% were seen once. The chain couples TRBV29-1 to TRBJ1-1; D may be TRBD1 (6 bases). This receptor was obtained from a man aged 18 to 35 who had mild COVID-19 (a few samples of this study predate the infection). Cell type and time point are not known. Sequencing was carried out using PBMCs or a T cell subset sorted from them (not recorded which). CDR3 region: CSVTRRGLANTEAFF. CDR3 DNA sequence: TGCAGCGTTACCCGGCGGGGGCTTGCGAACACTGAAGCTTTCTTT.